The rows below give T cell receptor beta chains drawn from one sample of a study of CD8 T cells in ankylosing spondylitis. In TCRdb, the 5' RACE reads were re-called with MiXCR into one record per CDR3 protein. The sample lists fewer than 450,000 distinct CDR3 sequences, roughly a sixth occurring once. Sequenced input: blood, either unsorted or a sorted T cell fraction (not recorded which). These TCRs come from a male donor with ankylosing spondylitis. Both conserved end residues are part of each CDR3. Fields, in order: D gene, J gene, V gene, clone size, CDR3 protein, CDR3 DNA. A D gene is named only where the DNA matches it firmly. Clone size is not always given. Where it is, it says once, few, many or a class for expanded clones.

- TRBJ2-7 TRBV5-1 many CASSFDFYEQYF TGCGCCAGCAGCTTCGACTTCTACGAGCAGTACTTC
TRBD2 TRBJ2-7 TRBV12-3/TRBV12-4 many CASSAGTRTYEQYF TGTGCCTCCTCCGCCGGGACTAGAACCTACGAGCAGTACTTC
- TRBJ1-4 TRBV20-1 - CSAPTRRDEKLFF TGCAGTGCCCCGACACGAAGAGATGAAAAACTGTTTTTT
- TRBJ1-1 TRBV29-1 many CSVRRGTGDTEAFF TGCAGCGTCCGGCGGGGAACGGGGGACACTGAAGCTTTCTTT
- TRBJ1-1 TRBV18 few CASSPAGNTEAFF TGTGCCAGCTCACCGGCAGGGAACACTGAAGCTTTCTTT
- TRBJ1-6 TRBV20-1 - CSAGGLYNSPLHF TGCAGTGCTGGGGGTCTGTATAATTCACCCCTCCACTTT
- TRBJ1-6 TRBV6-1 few CASSGTGTWNSPLHF TGTGCCAGCAGTGGTACAGGGACTTGGAATTCACCCCTCCACTTT
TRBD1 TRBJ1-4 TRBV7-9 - CASSSTRQGWGEKLFF TGTGCCAGCAGCAGTACGCGACAGGGGTGGGGAGAAAAACTGTTTTTT
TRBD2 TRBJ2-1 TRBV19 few CASERTSGSHNEQFF TGTGCCAGTGAACGGACTAGCGGATCACACAATGAGCAGTTCTTC
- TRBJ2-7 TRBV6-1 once CASRENRDIYEQYF TGTGCCAGCAGAGAAAACAGGGATATCTACGAGCAGTACTTC
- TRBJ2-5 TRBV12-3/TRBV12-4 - CASSLWVQETQYF TGTGCCAGCAGTTTATGGGTCCAAGAGACCCAGTACTTC
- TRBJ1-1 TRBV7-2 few CASSPITQVGTEAFF TGTGCCAGCAGCCCAATCACCCAGGTGGGCACTGAAGCTTTCTTT
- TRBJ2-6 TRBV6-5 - CASSYSGFSSGANVLTF TGTGCCAGCAGTTACTCGGGTTTTAGCTCTGGGGCCAACGTCCTGACTTTC
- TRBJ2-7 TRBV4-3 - CASSRRGDSYEQYF TGCGCCAGCAGCCGCCGTGGGGACTCCTACGAGCAGTACTTC
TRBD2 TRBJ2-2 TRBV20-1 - CSAPPAGANTGELFF TGCAGTGCCCCTCCTGCGGGGGCGAACACCGGGGAGCTGTTTTTT
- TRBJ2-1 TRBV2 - CASKQTSVSYNEQFF TGTGCCAGCAAACAGACTTCTGTCTCCTACAATGAGCAGTTCTTC
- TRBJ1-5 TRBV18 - CASSPLNSPGNQPQHF TGTGCCAGCTCACCCCTGAACAGCCCGGGCAATCAGCCCCAGCATTTT
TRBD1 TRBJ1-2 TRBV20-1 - CSASPTGGAYGYTF TGCAGTGCTAGTCCCACAGGGGGCGCCTATGGCTACACCTTC
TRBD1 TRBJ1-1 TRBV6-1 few CASKVGGGFTEAFF TGTGCCAGCAAGGTGGGAGGGGGCTTTACTGAAGCTTTCTTT
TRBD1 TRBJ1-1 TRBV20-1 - CSAGDRLNEAFF TGCAGTGCGGGGGACAGGCTTAATGAAGCTTTCTTT
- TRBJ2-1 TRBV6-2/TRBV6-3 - CASSYVPTNQFF TGTGCCAGCAGTTACGTCCCTACCAACCAGTTCTTC
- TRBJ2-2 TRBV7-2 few CASSLFSQTGELFF TGTGCCAGCAGCTTATTCTCACAGACCGGGGAGCTGTTTTTT
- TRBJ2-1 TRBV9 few CASSVVGQGYNEQFF TGTGCCAGCAGCGTAGTGGGGCAGGGCTACAATGAGCAGTTCTTC
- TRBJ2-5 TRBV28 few CASSLSLAQETQYF TGTGCCAGCAGTTTGAGTCTAGCCCAAGAGACCCAGTACTTC
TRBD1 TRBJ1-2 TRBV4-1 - CASSQDPRGSFGYTF TGCGCCAGCAGCCAAGATCCCAGGGGGAGCTTCGGCTACACCTTC
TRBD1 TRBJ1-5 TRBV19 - CASSGSGTGLRQPQHF TGTGCCAGTAGTGGCTCCGGGACAGGGTTGCGGCAGCCCCAGCATTTT
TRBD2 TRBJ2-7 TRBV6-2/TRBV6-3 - CASRAGLAGDGYEQYF TGTGCCAGCAGGGCTGGACTAGCGGGAGATGGTTACGAGCAGTACTTC
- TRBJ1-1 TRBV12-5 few CASGLVQTGNTEAFF TGTGCTAGTGGTTTGGTACAAACAGGGAACACTGAAGCTTTCTTT
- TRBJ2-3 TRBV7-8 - CASSLIGTFVTDTQYF TGTGCCAGCAGCTTAATCGGGACATTTGTCACAGATACGCAGTATTTT
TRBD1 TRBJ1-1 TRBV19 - CASSEPRQGITEAFF TGTGCCAGTAGCGAACCGCGACAGGGGATTACTGAAGCTTTCTTT
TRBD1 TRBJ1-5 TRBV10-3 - CAISAGPGQGDNQPQHF TGTGCCATCAGTGCCGGTCCGGGACAGGGGGACAATCAGCCCCAGCATTTT
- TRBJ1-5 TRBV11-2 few CASSLDVTSNQPQHF TGTGCCAGCAGCTTAGATGTTACGTCCAATCAGCCCCAGCATTTT
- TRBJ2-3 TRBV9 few CASSRSQGRRDTQYF TGTGCCAGCAGCCGTAGCCAGGGGCGCAGGGATACGCAGTATTTT